This T cell receptor beta chain comes out of a study of regulatory and conventional T cells in RAG deficiency. Study findings and constraints: Omenn patients showed >80% Treg-Tconv overlap and shorter CDR3 lengths.

Sequencing used immunoSEQ multiplex PCR; TCRdb keeps in-frame clones, though not all of them. The table includes roughly 28,000 clones, roughly 96% detected once. This clone was seen only a few times. Its specificity is not known. The sorted conventional CD4+ T cells were CD25-low and CD127-high, with genomic DNA sequenced. CDR3 length: 14 residues. Germline CDR1 reads LNHDA; CDR2 reads SQIVND (reference sequence). Losses at the gene ends were 5 bases for V and 8 bases for J; bases not matched to a gene: 5. The data were also submitted as part of a second study, on regulatory T cells. Turning to that study: The PCR used 52 TRBV and 13 TRBJ primers.

The specimen was CD25- CD4+ T cells sorted from blood. This TCR derives from a human donor in good health. V and J are TRBV19 and TRBJ1-4, with TRBD1 matching over 10 bases. CDR3 amino acids: CASSPRDRGEKLFF. The CDR3 DNA reads as TGTGCCAGTAGTCCCCGGGACAGGGGAGAAAAACTGTTTTTT.